The count of the clone carrying this T cell receptor (beta chain) is one. TCRdb's copy holds only in-frame clones and misses some; the assay was immunoSEQ multiplex PCR. Of around 300,000 clones detected, 85% appear once; the ten largest clones hold more than 10%. These data come from a study of blood T cell repertoires in COVID-19. About the study: The United States, Italy and Spain provided the acute and convalescent COVID-19 samples. T cells, B-cell-depleted T cells, or PBMCs provided the cDNA or gDNA that served as material.

The CDR3 extends over 18 amino acids. The TCR comes from a human donor in a cohort sampled during active COVID-19. The sample consisted of peripheral blood. This chain connects TRBV21-1 to TRBJ2-3; the table's D call of TRBD1 was not tested on the DNA. TRBV21-1 is a pseudogene segment. DNA for the CDR3: TGTGCCAGCAGCAAAATCCGAGACCTGACAGGATCGACAGATACGCAGTATTTT. Translation: CASSKIRDLTGSTDTQYF.